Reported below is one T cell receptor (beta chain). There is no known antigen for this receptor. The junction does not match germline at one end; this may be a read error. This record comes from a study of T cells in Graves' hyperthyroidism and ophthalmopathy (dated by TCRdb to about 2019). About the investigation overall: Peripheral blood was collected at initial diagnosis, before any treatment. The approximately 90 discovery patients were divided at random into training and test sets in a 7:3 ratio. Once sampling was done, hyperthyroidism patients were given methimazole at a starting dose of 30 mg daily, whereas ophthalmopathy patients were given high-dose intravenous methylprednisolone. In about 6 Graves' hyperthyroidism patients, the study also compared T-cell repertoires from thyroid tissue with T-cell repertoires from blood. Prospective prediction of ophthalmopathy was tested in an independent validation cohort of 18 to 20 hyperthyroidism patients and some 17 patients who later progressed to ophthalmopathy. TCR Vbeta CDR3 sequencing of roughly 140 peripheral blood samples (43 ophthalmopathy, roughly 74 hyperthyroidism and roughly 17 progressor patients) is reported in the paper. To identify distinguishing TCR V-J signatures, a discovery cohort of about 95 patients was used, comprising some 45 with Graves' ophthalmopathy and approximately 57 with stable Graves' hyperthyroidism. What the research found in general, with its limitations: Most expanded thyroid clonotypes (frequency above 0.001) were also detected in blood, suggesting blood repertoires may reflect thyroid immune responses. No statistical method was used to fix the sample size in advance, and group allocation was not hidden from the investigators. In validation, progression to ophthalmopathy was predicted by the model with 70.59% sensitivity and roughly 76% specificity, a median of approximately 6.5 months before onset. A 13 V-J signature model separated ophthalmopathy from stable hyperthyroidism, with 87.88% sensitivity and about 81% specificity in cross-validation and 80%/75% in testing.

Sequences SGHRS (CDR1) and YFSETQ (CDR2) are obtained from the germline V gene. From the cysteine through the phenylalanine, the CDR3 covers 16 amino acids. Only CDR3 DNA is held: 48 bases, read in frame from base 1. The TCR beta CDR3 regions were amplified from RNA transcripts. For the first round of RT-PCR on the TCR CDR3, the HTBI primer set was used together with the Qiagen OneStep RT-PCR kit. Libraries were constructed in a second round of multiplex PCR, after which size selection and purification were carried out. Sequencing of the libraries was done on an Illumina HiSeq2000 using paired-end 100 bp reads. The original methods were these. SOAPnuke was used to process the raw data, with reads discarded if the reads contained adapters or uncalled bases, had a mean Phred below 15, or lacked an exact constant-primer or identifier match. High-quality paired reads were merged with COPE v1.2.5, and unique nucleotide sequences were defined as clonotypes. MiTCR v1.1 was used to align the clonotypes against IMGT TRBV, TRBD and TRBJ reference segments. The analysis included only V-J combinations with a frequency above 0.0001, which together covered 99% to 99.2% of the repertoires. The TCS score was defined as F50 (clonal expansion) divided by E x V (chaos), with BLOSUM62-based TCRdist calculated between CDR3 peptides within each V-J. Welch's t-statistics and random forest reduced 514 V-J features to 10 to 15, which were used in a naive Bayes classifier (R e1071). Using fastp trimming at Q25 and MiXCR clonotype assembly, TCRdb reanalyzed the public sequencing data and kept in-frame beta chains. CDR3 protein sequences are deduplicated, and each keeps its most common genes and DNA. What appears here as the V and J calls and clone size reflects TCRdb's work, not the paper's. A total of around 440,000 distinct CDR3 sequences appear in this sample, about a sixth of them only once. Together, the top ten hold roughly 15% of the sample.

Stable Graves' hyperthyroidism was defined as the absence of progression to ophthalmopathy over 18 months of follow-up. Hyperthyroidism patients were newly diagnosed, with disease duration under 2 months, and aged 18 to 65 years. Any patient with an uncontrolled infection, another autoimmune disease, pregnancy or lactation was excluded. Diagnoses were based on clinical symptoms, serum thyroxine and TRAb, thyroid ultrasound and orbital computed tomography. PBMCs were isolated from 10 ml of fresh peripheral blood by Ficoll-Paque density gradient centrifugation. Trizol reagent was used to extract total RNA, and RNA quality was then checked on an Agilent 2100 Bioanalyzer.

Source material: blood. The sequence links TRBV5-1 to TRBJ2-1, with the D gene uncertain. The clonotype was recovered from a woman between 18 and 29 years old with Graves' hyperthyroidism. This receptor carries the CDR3 CASSYDTIRSYDEQFF. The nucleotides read TGCGCCAGCAGCTACGACACAATCCGCTCCTACGATGAGCAGTTCTTC.